This TCR beta chain was recovered during a study of blood T cell repertoires in COVID-19. As for the study in general: The United States, Italy and Spain were the sources of the acute and convalescent COVID-19 samples.

In germline, CDR1 is SSHAT, CDR2 FNYEAQ (reference sequence). CDR3 size: 15 residues. V was pared by 2 bases and J by 1 base, with 0 bases of the junction left unmatched. Original analysis: How many nucleated cells were present was estimated from reference gene primer amplification. This table comes from immunoSEQ multiplex PCR, and its TCRdb copy is limited to in-frame clones, with some not included. For V, J and clone size, that table is used; D and trimming come from the DNA. The sample yields about 260,000 clones, about 88% seen once. The gene calls are TRBV7-7 and TRBJ2-5; 11 bases align to TRBD2. The sequencing sample was made of peripheral blood. This receptor was obtained from a man aged 55 to 70 who had recovered from COVID-19. The CDR3 sequence is CASSLLAGGQETQYF. The CDR3 DNA is TGTGCCAGCAGCTTACTAGCGGGGGGCCAAGAGACCCAGTACTTC.